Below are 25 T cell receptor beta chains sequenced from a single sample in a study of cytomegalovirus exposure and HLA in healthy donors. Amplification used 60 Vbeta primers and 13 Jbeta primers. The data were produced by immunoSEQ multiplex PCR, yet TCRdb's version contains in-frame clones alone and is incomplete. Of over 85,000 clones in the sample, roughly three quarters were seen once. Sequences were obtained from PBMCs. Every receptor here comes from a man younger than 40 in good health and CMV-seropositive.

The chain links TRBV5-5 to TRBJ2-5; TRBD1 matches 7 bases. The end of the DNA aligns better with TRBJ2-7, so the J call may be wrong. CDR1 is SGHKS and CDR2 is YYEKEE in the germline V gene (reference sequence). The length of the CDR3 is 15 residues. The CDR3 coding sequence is TGTGCCAGCAGCCGGGGACAGTTAGCAGTCTACGAGCAGTACTTC. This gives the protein CASSRGQLAVYEQYF.

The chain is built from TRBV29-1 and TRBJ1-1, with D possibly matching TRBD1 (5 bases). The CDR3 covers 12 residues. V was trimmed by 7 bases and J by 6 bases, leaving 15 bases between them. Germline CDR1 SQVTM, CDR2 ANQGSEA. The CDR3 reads CSGAVGASEAFF. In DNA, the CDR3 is TGCAGCGGGGCGGTTGGGGCCTCTGAAGCTTTCTTT.

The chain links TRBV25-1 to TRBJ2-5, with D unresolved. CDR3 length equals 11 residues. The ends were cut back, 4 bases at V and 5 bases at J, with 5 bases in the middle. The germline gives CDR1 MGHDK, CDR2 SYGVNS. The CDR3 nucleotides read TGTGCCAGCAGTGGCGAGGAGACCCAGTACTTC. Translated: CASSGEETQYF. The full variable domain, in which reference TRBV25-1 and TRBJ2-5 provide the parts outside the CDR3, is EADIYQTPRYLVIGTGKKITLECSQTMGHDKMYWYQQDPGMELHLIHYSYGVNSTEKGDLSSESTVSRIRTEHFPLTLESARPSHTSQYLCASSGEETQYFGPGTRLLVL.

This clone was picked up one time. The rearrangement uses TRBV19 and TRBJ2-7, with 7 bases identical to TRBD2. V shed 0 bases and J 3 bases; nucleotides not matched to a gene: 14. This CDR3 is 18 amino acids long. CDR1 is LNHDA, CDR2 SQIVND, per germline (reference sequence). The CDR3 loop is CASSIDRSGLAGDYEQYF. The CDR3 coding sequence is TGTGCCAGTAGTATAGATCGGTCGGGATTGGCGGGGGACTACGAGCAGTACTTC. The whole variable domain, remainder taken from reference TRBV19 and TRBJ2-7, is DGGITQSPKYLFRKEGQNVTLSCEQNLNHDAMYWYRQDPGQGLRLIYYSQIVNDFQKGDIAEGYSVSREKKESFPLTVTSAQKNPTAFYLCASSIDRSGLAGDYEQYFGPGTRLTVT.

The CDR3: CASSLASGGIQETQYF. Written as DNA, the CDR3 is TGCGCCAGCAGCCTAGCTAGCGGGGGGATCCAAGAGACCCAGTACTTC. This chain joins TRBV5-1 and TRBJ2-5; 11 bases match TRBD2. J gave up 1 base and V 4 bases, and 6 bases lay outside the gene matches. The CDR3 has 16 amino acids. Germline V gene sequence: CDR1 SGHRS, CDR2 YFSETQ.

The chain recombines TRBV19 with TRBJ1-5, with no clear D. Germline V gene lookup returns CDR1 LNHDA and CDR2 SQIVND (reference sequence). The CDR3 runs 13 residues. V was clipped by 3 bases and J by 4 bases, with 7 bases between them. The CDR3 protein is CASSILGNQPQHF. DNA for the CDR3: TGTGCCAGTAGTATTCTAGGAAATCAGCCCCAGCATTTT.

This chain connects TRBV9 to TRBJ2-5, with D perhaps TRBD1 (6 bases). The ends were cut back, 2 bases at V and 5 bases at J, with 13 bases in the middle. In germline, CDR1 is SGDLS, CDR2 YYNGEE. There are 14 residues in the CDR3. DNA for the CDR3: TGTGCCAGCAGCGTCGAGACAGGAGCCGAGACCCAGTACTTC. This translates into CASSVETGAETQYF.

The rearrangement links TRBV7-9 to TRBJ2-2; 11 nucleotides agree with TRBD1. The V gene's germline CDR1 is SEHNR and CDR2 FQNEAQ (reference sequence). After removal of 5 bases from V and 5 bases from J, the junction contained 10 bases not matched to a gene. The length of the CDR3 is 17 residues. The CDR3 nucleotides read TGTGCCAGCAGCGGAATGGGACAGGGGGGAGGTACCGGGGAGCTGTTTTTT. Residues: CASSGMGQGGGTGELFF. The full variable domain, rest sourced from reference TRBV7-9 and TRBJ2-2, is DTGVSQNPRHKITKRGQNVTFRCDPISEHNRLYWYRQTLGQGPEFLTYFQNEAQLEKSRLLSDRFSAERPKGSFSTLEIQRTEQGDSAMYLCASSGMGQGGGTGELFFGEGSRLTVL.

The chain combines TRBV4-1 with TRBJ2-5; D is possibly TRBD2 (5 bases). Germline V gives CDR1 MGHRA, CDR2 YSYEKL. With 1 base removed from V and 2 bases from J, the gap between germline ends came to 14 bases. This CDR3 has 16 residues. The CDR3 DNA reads TGCGCCAGCAGCCAAGGTATGGGTCTAGCACAAGAGACCCAGTACTTC. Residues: CASSQGMGLAQETQYF.

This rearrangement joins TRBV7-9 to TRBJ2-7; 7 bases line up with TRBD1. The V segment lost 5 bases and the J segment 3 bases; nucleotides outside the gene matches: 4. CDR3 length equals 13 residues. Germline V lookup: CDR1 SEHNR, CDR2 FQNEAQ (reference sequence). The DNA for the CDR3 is TGTGCCAGCAGCCCGGGACAGTTCTACGAGCAGTACTTC. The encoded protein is CASSPGQFYEQYF.

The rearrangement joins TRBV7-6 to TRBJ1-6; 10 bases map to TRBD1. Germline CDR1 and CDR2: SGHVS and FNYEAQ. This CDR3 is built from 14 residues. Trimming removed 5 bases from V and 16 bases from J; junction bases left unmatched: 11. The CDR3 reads CASSQGTGVRFLHF. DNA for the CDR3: TGTGCCAGCAGCCAGGGGACAGGGGTGCGCTTTCTCCACTTT.

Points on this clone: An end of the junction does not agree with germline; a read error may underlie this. CDR3 loop: CSSSPGQVPYEQYF. CDR3 DNA: TGTTCCAGCAGCCCGGGACAGGTTCCCTACGAGCAGTACTTC. V usage is TRBV7-9 and J usage is TRBJ2-7, with TRBD1 identical over 8 bases. The CDR3 contains 14 residues. Germline CDR1 SEHNR, CDR2 FQNEAQ (reference sequence).

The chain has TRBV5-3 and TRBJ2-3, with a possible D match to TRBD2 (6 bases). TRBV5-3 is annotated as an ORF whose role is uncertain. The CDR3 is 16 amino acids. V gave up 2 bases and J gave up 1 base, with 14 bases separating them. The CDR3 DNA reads TGTGCCAGAAGCTTAGACAGAACGGGGGGCACAGATACGCAGTATTTT. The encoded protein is CARSLDRTGGTDTQYF.

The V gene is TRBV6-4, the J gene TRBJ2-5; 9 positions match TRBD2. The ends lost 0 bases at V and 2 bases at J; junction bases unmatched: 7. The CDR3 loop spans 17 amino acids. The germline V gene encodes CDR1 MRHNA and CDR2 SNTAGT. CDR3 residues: CASSDSTRGGAQETQYF. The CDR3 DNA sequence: TGTGCCAGCAGTGACTCGACGCGGGGGGGGGCACAAGAGACCCAGTACTTC.

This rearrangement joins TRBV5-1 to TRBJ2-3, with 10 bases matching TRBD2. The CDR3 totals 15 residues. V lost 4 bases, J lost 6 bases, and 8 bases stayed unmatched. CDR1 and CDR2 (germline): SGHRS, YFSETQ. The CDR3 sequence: CASSGGGTSVDTQYF. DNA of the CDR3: TGCGCCAGCAGCGGTGGCGGGACTAGCGTCGATACGCAGTATTTT.

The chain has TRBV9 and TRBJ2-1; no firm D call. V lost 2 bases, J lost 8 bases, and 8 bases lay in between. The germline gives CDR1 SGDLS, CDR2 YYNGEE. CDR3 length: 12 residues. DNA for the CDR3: TGTGCCAGCAGCGTTACTGATTATGAGCAGTTCTTC. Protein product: CASSVTDYEQFF.

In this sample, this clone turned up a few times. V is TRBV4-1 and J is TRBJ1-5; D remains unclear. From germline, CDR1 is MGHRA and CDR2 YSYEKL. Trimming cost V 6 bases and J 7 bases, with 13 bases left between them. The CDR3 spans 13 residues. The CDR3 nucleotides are TGCGCCAGCAGTCTTGGCACATACCAGCCCCAGCATTTT. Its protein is CASSLGTYQPQHF.

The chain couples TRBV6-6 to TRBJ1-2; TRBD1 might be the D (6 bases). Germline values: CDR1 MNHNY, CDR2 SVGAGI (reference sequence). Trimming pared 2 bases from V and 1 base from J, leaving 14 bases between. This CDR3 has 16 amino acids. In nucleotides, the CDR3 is TGTGCCAGCAGTTACAGAGTAGTAGGGGGTAACTATGGCTACACCTTC. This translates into CASSYRVVGGNYGYTF.

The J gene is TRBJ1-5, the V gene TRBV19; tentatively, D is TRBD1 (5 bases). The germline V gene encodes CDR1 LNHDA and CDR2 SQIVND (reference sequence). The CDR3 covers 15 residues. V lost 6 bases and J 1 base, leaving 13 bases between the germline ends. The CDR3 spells CASRPQVISNQPQHF. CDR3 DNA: TGTGCCAGTAGGCCACAGGTAATAAGCAATCAGCCCCAGCATTTT. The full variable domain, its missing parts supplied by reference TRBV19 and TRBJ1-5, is DGGITQSPKYLFRKEGQNVTLSCEQNLNHDAMYWYRQDPGQGLRLIYYSQIVNDFQKGDIAEGYSVSREKKESFPLTVTSAQKNPTAFYLCASRPQVISNQPQHFGDGTRLSIL.

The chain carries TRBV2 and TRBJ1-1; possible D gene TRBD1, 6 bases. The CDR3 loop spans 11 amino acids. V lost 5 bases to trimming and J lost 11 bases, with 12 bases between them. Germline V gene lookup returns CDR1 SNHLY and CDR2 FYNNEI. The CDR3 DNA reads TGTGCCAGCAGTTACTACAGGGAGGCTTTCTTT. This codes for CASSYYREAFF.

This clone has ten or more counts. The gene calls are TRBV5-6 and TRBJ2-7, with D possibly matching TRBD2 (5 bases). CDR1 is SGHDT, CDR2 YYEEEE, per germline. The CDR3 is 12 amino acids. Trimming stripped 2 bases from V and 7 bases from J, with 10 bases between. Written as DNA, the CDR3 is TGTGCCAGCAGCTTCCTCGGGGATGAGCAGTACTTC. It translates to CASSFLGDEQYF.

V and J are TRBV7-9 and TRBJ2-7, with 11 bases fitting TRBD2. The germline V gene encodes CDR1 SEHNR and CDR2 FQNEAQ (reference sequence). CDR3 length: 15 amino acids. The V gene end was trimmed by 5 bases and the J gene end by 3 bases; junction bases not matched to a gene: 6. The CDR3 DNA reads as TGTGCCAGCAGCCCGCGTGGGACTAGCGGCTACGAGCAGTACTTC. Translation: CASSPRGTSGYEQYF.

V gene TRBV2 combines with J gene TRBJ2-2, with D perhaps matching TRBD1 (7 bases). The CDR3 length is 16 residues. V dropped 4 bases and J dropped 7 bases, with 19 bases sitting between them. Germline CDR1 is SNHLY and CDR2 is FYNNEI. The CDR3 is CASSVQGGAVGGELFF. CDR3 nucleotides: TGTGCCAGCAGTGTTCAGGGGGGCGCCGTAGGCGGGGAGCTGTTTTTT. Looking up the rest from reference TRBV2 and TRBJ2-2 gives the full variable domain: EPEVTQTPSHQVTQMGQEVILRCVPISNHLYFYWYRQILGQKVEFLVSFYNNEISEKSEIFDDQFSVERPDGSNFTLKIRSTKLEDSAMYFCASSVQGGAVGGELFFGEGSRLTVL.

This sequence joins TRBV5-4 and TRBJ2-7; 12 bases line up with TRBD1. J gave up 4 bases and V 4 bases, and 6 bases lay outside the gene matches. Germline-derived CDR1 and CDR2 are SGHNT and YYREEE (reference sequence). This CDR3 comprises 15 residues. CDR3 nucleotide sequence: TGTGCCAGCAGCCGGGGACAGGGGGCATCTTACGAGCAGTACTTC. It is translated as CASSRGQGASYEQYF.

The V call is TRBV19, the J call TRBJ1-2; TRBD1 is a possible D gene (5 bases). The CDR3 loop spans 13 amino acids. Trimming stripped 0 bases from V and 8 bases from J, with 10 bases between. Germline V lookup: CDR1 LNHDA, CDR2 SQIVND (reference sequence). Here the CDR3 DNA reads TGTGCCAGTAGTATAGATGGGGGGTACGGCTACACCTTC. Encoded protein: CASSIDGGYGYTF.